The 8 T cell receptor beta chains in this list originate from one sample, sequenced in a study of cytomegalovirus exposure and HLA in healthy donors. Assay used: immunoSEQ multiplex PCR; TCRdb lists only in-frame clones, some missing. This table has 140,000 or so clones, approximately 92% appearing once. Sequencing was done on a sample of PBMCs. The receptor set was obtained from a woman under 30 in good health and CMV-seropositive.

The V gene is TRBV18, the J gene TRBJ1-2; no reliable D call. The CDR3 length is 16 residues. The V end was cut by 3 bases, the J end by 2 bases, with 16 bases between. Germline-derived CDR1 and CDR2 are KGHSH and LQKENI. CDR3 in DNA: TGTGCCAGCTCACCGGCCACAGTCGGGAAGAACTATGGCTACACCTTC. This codes for CASSPATVGKNYGYTF.

The chain is built from TRBV7-2 and TRBJ2-1; tentative D call: TRBD1 (5 bases). V was pared by 7 bases and J by 10 bases, with 20 bases between. The germline V gene has CDR1 SGHTA and CDR2 FQGNSA. CDR3 length equals 14 residues. The CDR3 DNA reads as TGTGCCAGCACCCTGAGCCGACAGTCACAGGAGCAGTTCTTC. This translates into CASTLSRQSQEQFF.

This chain uses TRBV5-8 with TRBJ1-2; TRBD1 matches 7 bases. The CDR3 spans 15 residues. V was clipped by 1 base and J by 3 bases; unmatched bases: 6. Looked up from germline, CDR1 is SGHTS and CDR2 is YDEGEE. The DNA of the CDR3 is TGTGCCAGCAGCTTGATAGGGGGCGGAGACTATGGCTACACCTTC. As protein: CASSLIGGGDYGYTF.

The J gene is TRBJ2-7, the V gene TRBV5-5; D gene unclear. Germline CDR1 and CDR2: SGHKS and YYEKEE (reference sequence). This CDR3 is 14 amino acids long. Between the trimmed V and J ends, which lost 0 bases and 1 base, there was a span of 8 bases. CDR3 region: CASSLVPGSYEQYF. The CDR3 nucleotides read TGTGCCAGCAGCTTGGTCCCAGGATCCTACGAGCAGTACTTC.

V usage is TRBV18 and J usage is TRBJ1-5; tentatively, D is TRBD1 (5 bases). Germline loops: CDR1 KGHSH, CDR2 LQKENI. This CDR3 region has 15 residues. The V end lost 3 bases, the J end lost 4 bases, and 13 bases lay between the germline ends. In DNA, the CDR3 is TGTGCCAGCTCACCGGGGCAGGGTTGGAATCAGCCCCAGCATTTT. It yields the protein CASSPGQGWNQPQHF. The complete variable domain, with remaining parts taken from reference TRBV18 and TRBJ1-5, reads NAGVMQNPRHLVRRRGQEARLRCSPMKGHSHVYWYRQLPEEGLKFMVYLQKENIIDESGMPKERFSAEFPKEGPSILRIQQVVRGDSAAYFCASSPGQGWNQPQHFGDGTRLSIL.

Notes on this clone: The same CDR3 also results from other DNA sequences found in this sample. V is TRBV7-6 and J is TRBJ2-3, with 11 bases matching TRBD2. The CDR3 loop spans 16 amino acids. The germline CDR1 and CDR2 sequences are SGHVS and FNYEAQ. With 4 bases clipped from V and 2 bases from J, the junction kept 5 bases outside the gene matches. CDR3 protein: CASSSLAGGLTDTQYF. The CDR3 coding sequence is TGTGCCAGCAGCTCCTTAGCGGGGGGGCTCACAGATACGCAGTATTTT.

The V and J genes are TRBV12-5 and TRBJ2-1, with D perhaps matching TRBD2 (7 bases). Trimming took 1 base from V and 4 from J, leaving 14 bases between them. Germline lookup yields CDR1 LGHNT and CDR2 FRNRAP. The CDR3 totals 16 residues. The CDR3, as DNA: TGTGCTAGTGGTTTGGGAGGGAGGGGGGCATACAATGAGCAGTTCTTC. Its translation: CASGLGGRGAYNEQFF.

Only a few counts were recorded for this clone. The chain uses TRBV27 and TRBJ2-7; D call uncertain. Germline lookup yields CDR1 MNHEY and CDR2 SMNVEV (reference sequence). Trimming took 5 bases from V and 5 from J, leaving 4 bases between them. This CDR3 has 10 residues. The CDR3 DNA is TGTGCCAGCAGTCTAGACGAGCAGTACTTC. Translation: CASSLDEQYF.